This entry lists 30 T cell receptor beta chains sequenced from one sample in a study of blood T cell repertoires in COVID-19. Here immunoSEQ multiplex PCR was the method, and the copy in TCRdb shows in-frame clones only, minus some. The sample consists of 200,000 to 250,000 clones, around 82% of them appearing once. The sequenced sample was peripheral blood. These receptors were collected from a woman of 80 years or more with acute or convalescent COVID-19.

The rearrangement uses TRBV19 and TRBJ1-1; D is ambiguous. The CDR3 has 13 amino acids. The ends were cut back, 9 bases at V and 0 bases at J, with 11 bases in the middle. CDR1 and CDR2 (germline): LNHDA, SQIVND (reference sequence). This chain's CDR3 is CASSQTMNTEAFF. Here the CDR3 DNA reads TGTGCCAGCTCACAGACGATGAACACTGAAGCTTTCTTT.

The chain couples TRBV30 to TRBJ2-5, with 10 bases aligning to TRBD2. The CDR3 totals 12 residues. Trimming took 7 bases from V and 4 from J; bases not matched to a gene: 3. Looked up from germline, CDR1 is GTSNPN and CDR2 is SVGIG (reference sequence). This CDR3 is CASSSGGETQYF. The CDR3 bases are TGTGCCTCCTCTAGCGGGGGAGAGACCCAGTACTTC.

The CDR3 DNA is TGTGCCAGCAGCCTACAGGGGATACCTGAAGCTTTCTTT. Translated: CASSLQGIPEAFF. V and J are TRBV6-5 and TRBJ1-1, with 7 bases lining up with TRBD1. With V trimmed by 6 bases and J by 6 bases, 7 bases remained unmatched. The V gene's germline CDR1 is MNHEY and CDR2 SVGAGI. This CDR3 region has 13 residues.

The V gene is TRBV7-2, the J gene TRBJ1-5, with 7 positions matching TRBD1. CDR1 is SGHTA, CDR2 FQGNSA, per germline. V gave up 1 base and J gave up 2 bases; unmatched junction bases: 5. This CDR3 is built from 16 residues. The CDR3 nucleotides read TGTGCCAGCAGCTTAGGAGGGGGCGGTGGCAATCAGCCCCAGCATTTT. As protein: CASSLGGGGGNQPQHF.

The gene calls are TRBV7-6 and TRBJ2-6; D remains ambiguous. V was clipped by 6 bases and J by 0 bases, with 6 bases between them. This CDR3 region has 14 residues. Germline assignment: CDR1 SGHVS and CDR2 FNYEAQ. The CDR3 sequence: CASRSGSGANVLTF. CDR3 bases: TGTGCCAGCAGGTCGGGCTCTGGGGCCAACGTCCTGACTTTC.

On this clone itself: This CDR3 is also generated by other DNA sequences in the sample. The V call is TRBV11-3, the J call TRBJ1-1; D is unresolved. The CDR3 loop spans 13 amino acids. The V and J ends lost 3 bases and 1 base respectively, with 6 bases between them. Germline values: CDR1 SGHNT, CDR2 YENEEA. CDR3 bases: TGTGCCAGCAGCTTGCAGGAGAACACTGAAGCTTTCTTT. This gives the protein CASSLQENTEAFF.

This rearrangement joins TRBV6-5 to TRBJ2-3; TRBD2 aligns across 11 bases. The germline V gene encodes CDR1 MNHEY and CDR2 SVGAGI. This CDR3 spans 16 amino acids. V shed 2 bases and J 7 bases; nucleotides not matched to a gene: 8. The CDR3 coding sequence is TGTGCCAGCAGTTACCGGGGACTAGCGGTGGGGAATACGCAGTATTTT. Its protein product is CASSYRGLAVGNTQYF.

This clone was counted a single time. The V gene is TRBV28, the J gene TRBJ2-5; 10 bases are a match to TRBD1. The CDR3 loop spans 15 amino acids. The germline V gene has CDR1 MDHEN and CDR2 SYDVKM. J gave up 5 bases and V 6 bases, and 9 bases lay outside the gene matches. CDR3 protein: CASRAGTGAGETQYF. The CDR3 DNA is TGTGCCAGCAGAGCTGGGACAGGGGCCGGGGAGACCCAGTACTTC.

V gene TRBV6-5 combines with J gene TRBJ1-4, with 7 bases that match TRBD1. J was trimmed by 8 bases and V by 5 bases; bases with no gene match: 11. CDR1 is MNHEY, CDR2 SVGAGI, per germline. The CDR3 has 15 residues. DNA for the CDR3: TGTGCCAGCAGTCATTCACAGGGGCTGGGCGAAAAACTGTTTTTT. Translating it yields CASSHSQGLGEKLFF.

This clone was found a few times. V is TRBV5-1 and J is TRBJ2-2; 8 positions match TRBD2. The CDR3 is 16 amino acids. V dropped 0 bases and J dropped 6; count of bases not matched to a gene: 7. From germline, CDR1 is SGHRS and CDR2 YFSETQ. CDR3 DNA: TGCGCCAGCAGCTTGGCGGGACTAGTAAACGCCGGGGAGCTGTTTTTT. It codes for CASSLAGLVNAGELFF.

The V and J genes are TRBV2 and TRBJ2-1; TRBD2 matches 7 bases. CDR1 is SNHLY, CDR2 FYNNEI, per germline. The CDR3 has 13 amino acids. V gave up 6 bases and J gave up 4 bases; unmatched junction bases: 3. The CDR3 coding sequence is TGTGCCAGCAGGCGGGGGACGTACAATGAGCAGTTCTTC. Amino acid sequence: CASRRGTYNEQFF.

The chain carries TRBV5-8 and TRBJ2-1; a possible D gene is TRBD1 (6 bases). Germline CDR1 reads SGHTS; CDR2 reads YDEGEE. Trimming took off 2 bases at V and 4 bases at J, with 10 bases between the two ends. CDR3 size: 14 residues. The CDR3 region has the DNA TGTGCCAGCAGCTTCAGGACAGCTTACAATGAGCAGTTCTTC. The encoded protein is CASSFRTAYNEQFF.

This clone has only one observation. This chain joins TRBV2 and TRBJ2-1; 9 bases are a match to TRBD2. The CDR3 is made up of 15 amino acids. Germline assignment: CDR1 SNHLY and CDR2 FYNNEI. With 10 bases clipped from V and 4 bases from J, the junction kept 11 bases outside the gene matches. Here the CDR3 DNA reads TGTGCCACCACGTTTCTGACTAGCGGATACAATGAGCAGTTCTTC. It codes for CATTFLTSGYNEQFF.

The chain joins TRBV3-1 (or the pseudogene TRBV3-2) to TRBJ2-7; D might be TRBD1 (6 bases). The CDR3 runs 13 residues. V lost 2 bases and J lost 3, with 8 bases in between. Germline V gene lookup returns CDR1 LGHDT and CDR2 YNNKEL (reference sequence). The CDR3 nucleotides are TGTGCCAGCAGCCAAAGGGGGAACTACGAGCAGTACTTC. This sequence encodes CASSQRGNYEQYF.

The chain joins TRBV10-3 to TRBJ1-2; 7 positions agree with TRBD1. V lost 6 bases to trimming and J lost 1 base; unmatched junction nucleotides: 8. In germline, CDR1 is ENHRY, CDR2 SYGVKD. The CDR3 has 15 amino acids. CDR3 residues: CAISTGALDNYGYTF. In DNA form, the CDR3 reads TGTGCCATCAGCACAGGGGCCCTGGATAACTATGGCTACACCTTC.

In the case of this clone: This CDR3 is also generated by other DNA sequences in the sample. The J gene is TRBJ1-5, the V gene TRBV5-1, with 8 bases that match TRBD1. Looked up from germline, CDR1 is SGHRS and CDR2 is YFSETQ. V lost 0 bases, J lost 2 bases, and 1 base stayed unmatched. The CDR3 sequence is 15 residues long. CDR3 sequence: CASSLEGQGNQPQHF. CDR3 coding DNA: TGCGCCAGCAGCTTGGAGGGACAGGGCAATCAGCCCCAGCATTTT.

The J gene is TRBJ1-2, the V gene TRBV5-1; 9 positions match TRBD1. V lost 2 bases and J lost 6; bases outside the gene matches: 8. Germline V gene lookup returns CDR1 SGHRS and CDR2 YFSETQ. The CDR3 runs 15 residues. DNA of the CDR3: TGCGCCAGCAGCTTTCGACAGGGGGGACGGGATGGCTACACCTTC. Its translation: CASSFRQGGRDGYTF.

V usage is TRBV5-1 and J usage is TRBJ2-2; the match to TRBD2 covers 16 bases. Germline V gives CDR1 SGHRS, CDR2 YFSETQ. The CDR3 covers 16 residues. V lost 4 bases to trimming and J lost 10 bases; unmatched junction nucleotides: 7. The CDR3 DNA sequence: TGCGCCAGCAGCACGGGACTAGCGGGGGGGCCTGTGGAGCTGTTTTTT. Protein sequence: CASSTGLAGGPVELFF.

This sequence joins TRBV5-8 and TRBJ1-2; 7 positions agree with TRBD1. The CDR3 sequence is 15 residues long. Germline loops: CDR1 SGHTS, CDR2 YDEGEE. The junction had 5 bases not matched to a gene; V was cut back by 0 bases and J by 3 bases. CDR3 sequence reads: CASSLDGRGDYGYTF. The CDR3 region has the DNA TGTGCCAGCAGCTTGGATGGCAGGGGGGACTATGGCTACACCTTC.

V is TRBV11-1 and J is TRBJ1-6, with 7 bases fitting TRBD1. This CDR3 has 14 amino acids. J lost 9 bases, V lost 5 bases, and 7 bases had no gene match. Germline CDR1 SGHAT, CDR2 FQDESV (reference sequence). The CDR3 is CASSQNTGASPLHF. The CDR3 DNA is TGTGCCAGCAGCCAGAATACAGGGGCTTCACCCCTCCACTTT. Using reference TRBV11-1 and TRBJ1-6 for the parts outside the CDR3, the full variable domain is EAEVAQSPRYKITEKSQAVAFWCDPISGHATLYWYRQILGQGPELLVQFQDESVVDDSQLPKDRFSAERLKGVDSTLKIQPAELGDSAMYLCASSQNTGASPLHFGNGTRLTVT.

The chain carries TRBV6-2 or TRBV6-3 and TRBJ1-5; D perhaps matches TRBD1 (5 bases). Germline loops: CDR1 MNHEY, CDR2 SVGEGT. CDR3 length: 15 residues. Trimming shortened V by 0 bases and J by 13 bases, and 19 bases separated the two germline ends. CDR3 loop: CASSYSSLGHYVQHF. The CDR3 region has the DNA TGTGCCAGCAGTTACTCCTCTCTCGGACACTACGTTCAGCATTTT.

This chain uses TRBV7-2 with TRBJ1-2, with D possibly TRBD1 on 5 matching bases. The V gene lost 2 bases and the J gene lost 1 base, with 20 bases spanning the gap. This CDR3 contains 18 residues. Per the germline V gene, CDR1 is SGHTA and CDR2 is FQGNSA. CDR3 in amino acids: CASSLLLPTGGSNYGYTF. DNA of the CDR3: TGTGCCAGCAGCTTACTACTTCCTACGGGGGGAAGTAACTATGGCTACACCTTC. Supplemented by reference TRBV7-2 and TRBJ1-2, the full variable domain reads GAGVSQSPSNKVTEKGKDVELRCDPISGHTALYWYRQSLGQGLEFLIYFQGNSAPDKSGLPSDRFSAERTGGSVSTLTIQRTQQEDSAVYLCASSLLLPTGGSNYGYTFGSGTRLTVV.

The rearrangement joins TRBV3-1 (or the pseudogene TRBV3-2) to TRBJ1-2, with no clear D. V was trimmed by 2 bases and J by 3 bases, leaving 13 bases between them. CDR1 and CDR2 (germline): LGHDT, YNNKEL (reference sequence). This CDR3 contains 15 residues. The CDR3 protein is CASSQSGRRDYGYTF. The CDR3 DNA follows: TGTGCCAGCAGCCAATCCGGGAGGAGGGACTATGGCTACACCTTC.

The chain employs TRBV6-9 and TRBJ2-1; 11 bases are shared with TRBD2. Trimming removed 5 bases from V and 0 bases from J; junction bases left unmatched: 3. Germline values: CDR1 MNHGY, CDR2 SVAAGI. The CDR3 spans 16 residues. CDR3 sequence: CASSLTSGSSYNEQFF. The CDR3 DNA sequence: TGTGCCAGCAGTCTTACTAGCGGGAGCTCCTACAATGAGCAGTTCTTC.

The gene calls are TRBV2 and TRBJ2-4, with D perhaps matching TRBD2 (6 bases). The CDR3 consists of 19 residues. Germline-derived CDR1 and CDR2 are SNHLY and FYNNEI. V was trimmed by 10 bases and J by 0 bases, leaving 28 bases between them. The CDR3 region is CAIPERGTAGPLAKNIQYF. CDR3 DNA: TGTGCCATCCCGGAACGGGGGACGGCAGGGCCCCTAGCCAAAAACATTCAGTACTTC.

The CDR3 nucleotides read TGTGCCAGCAGCTTAATTTCTGGCGGACTAGCGGATCAAGAGACCCAGTACTTC. Residues: CASSLISGGLADQETQYF. The rearrangement uses TRBV7-2 and TRBJ2-5, with TRBD2 matching over 10 bases. Germline loops: CDR1 SGHTA, CDR2 FQGNSA. V shed 2 bases and J 2 bases; nucleotides not matched to a gene: 11. The CDR3 is 18 amino acids.

This chain links TRBV3-1 (or the pseudogene TRBV3-2) with TRBJ1-1, with D perhaps matching TRBD1 (5 bases). This CDR3 is 15 amino acids long. Per germline, CDR1 LGHDT and CDR2 YNNKEL (reference sequence). V lost 0 bases and J 10 bases, leaving 18 bases between the germline ends. The chain's CDR3 is CASSQDEVGGRGAFF. CDR3 sequence (DNA): TGTGCCAGCAGCCAAGATGAGGTTGGGGGGAGAGGAGCTTTCTTT.

V usage is TRBV6-5 and J usage is TRBJ1-6; D is perhaps TRBD1 (5 bases). Germline V gene data show CDR1 as MNHEY and CDR2 as SVGAGI. Trimming pared 8 bases from V and 9 bases from J, leaving 20 bases between. The CDR3 totals 15 residues. CDR3 sequence: CASSKGWILGSPLHF. The CDR3 region has the DNA TGTGCCAGCTCGAAGGGGTGGATTCTTGGTTCACCCCTCCACTTT.

V and J are TRBV19 and TRBJ2-1; no firm D call. Germline assignment: CDR1 LNHDA and CDR2 SQIVND (reference sequence). V gave up 3 bases and J gave up 6 bases, with 3 bases separating them. The CDR3 contains 11 residues. The CDR3 nucleotides read TGTGCCAGTAGTATCCGCAATGAGCAGTTCTTC. This gives the protein CASSIRNEQFF.

V is TRBV9 and J is TRBJ2-5; D gene ambiguous. The CDR3 extends over 12 amino acids. CDR1 is SGDLS, CDR2 YYNGEE, per germline. Trimming shortened V by 4 bases and J by 5 bases, and 9 bases separated the two germline ends. CDR3 region: CASSTTDETQYF. In DNA form, the CDR3 reads TGTGCCAGCAGCACCACAGATGAGACCCAGTACTTC.